The 10 T cell receptor beta chains given below trace back to one sample, sequenced in a study of cytomegalovirus exposure and HLA in healthy donors. A multiplex PCR was run with 60 Vbeta primers and 13 Jbeta primers. Repertoires were generated with immunoSEQ multiplex PCR, while TCRdb's copy carries only in-frame clones and drops some. The sample carries about 230,000 clones, about 89% recorded once. The sequencing input was PBMCs. The receptors derive from a woman between 18 and 30 years old in good health and CMV-seronegative.

The gene calls are TRBV4-3 and TRBJ1-3; 10 bases align to TRBD1. Germline CDR1 and CDR2: LGHNA and YSLEER. The CDR3 loop spans 18 amino acids. Trimming at V came to 5 bases and at J to 1 base, leaving 11 bases not matched to a gene. The CDR3 DNA sequence: TGCGCCAGCAGCAACCCGGGACAGGGGTTGAATTCTGGAAACACCATATATTTT. Translation gives CASSNPGQGLNSGNTIYF.

This sequence joins TRBV9 and TRBJ2-1, with D perhaps matching TRBD2 (6 bases). Trimming stripped 0 bases from V and 4 bases from J, with 14 bases between. The CDR3 consists of 16 residues. Per germline, CDR1 SGDLS and CDR2 YYNGEE. The CDR3 coding sequence is TGTGCCAGCAGCGTAGTAGGAGGGAGTGGGTACAATGAGCAGTTCTTC. This encodes CASSVVGGSGYNEQFF.

The chain joins TRBV4-1 to TRBJ2-1; TRBD2 agrees at 8 bases. Germline CDR1 MGHRA, CDR2 YSYEKL. J lost 8 bases, V lost 1 base, and 10 bases had no gene match. This CDR3 has 16 residues. The DNA of the CDR3 is TGCGCCAGCAGCCAAGGTGCTAGCGGGTGGAAATATGAGCAGTTCTTC. It codes for CASSQGASGWKYEQFF.

Turning to this clone: A much larger clonotype is one base distant, so this may be a read error. This chain connects TRBV28 to TRBJ1-5, with a weak D call TRBD1 (6 bases). The V gene's germline CDR1 is MDHEN and CDR2 SYDVKM. V lost 6 bases and J 2 bases, leaving 11 bases between the germline ends. This CDR3 contains 14 residues. The CDR3, as DNA: TGTGCCAGCAGAACAGGGTTGGGCAATCAGCCCCAGCATTTT. It specifies CASRTGLGNQPQHF.

In regard to this clone: Compared with germline, one end of the junction differs, possibly owing to a read error. Other nucleotide sequences in the sample specify the same CDR3. V usage is TRBV6-5 and J usage is TRBJ2-1; TRBD2 matches at 9 bases. The CDR3 has 15 residues. Germline V lookup: CDR1 MNHEY, CDR2 SVGAGI. The CDR3 DNA is TGCGCCAGCAGCCTTAGCGGGAGCTCCTACAATGAGCAGTTCTTC. Protein product: CASSLSGSSYNEQFF.

The rearrangement links TRBV13 to TRBJ2-1; TRBD2 agrees at 11 bases. CDR1 is PRHDT and CDR2 is FYEKMQ in the germline V gene (reference sequence). The CDR3 loop spans 15 amino acids. The V gene end was trimmed by 5 bases and the J gene end by 7 bases; junction bases not matched to a gene: 7. The CDR3 protein is CASSVAGGFGNEQFF. The CDR3 DNA is TGTGCCAGCAGCGTAGCGGGAGGGTTCGGGAATGAGCAGTTCTTC. Full variable domain (rest looked up from reference TRBV13 and TRBJ2-1): AAGVIQSPRHLIKEKRETATLKCYPIPRHDTVYWYQQGPGQDPQFLISFYEKMQSDKGSIPDRFSAQQFSDYHSELNMSSLELGDSALYFCASSVAGGFGNEQFFGPGTRLTVL.

The chain uses TRBV2 and TRBJ1-5, with D perhaps TRBD1 (6 bases). This CDR3 comprises 17 residues. V dropped 2 bases and J dropped 0 bases, with 14 bases sitting between them. Per germline, CDR1 SNHLY and CDR2 FYNNEI. Here the CDR3 reads CASSEYGTSYSNQPQHF. CDR3 nucleotides: TGTGCCAGCAGTGAATATGGGACATCTTATAGCAATCAGCCCCAGCATTTT.

The chain employs TRBV2 and TRBJ2-7; 7 bases are a match to TRBD1. The CDR3 runs 14 residues. V trimming: 9 bases; J trimming: 4 bases; junction bases outside the gene matches: 12. The germline V gene has CDR1 SNHLY and CDR2 FYNNEI. This CDR3 reads CASLDRNRGYEQYF. In DNA form, the CDR3 reads TGTGCCAGTCTAGACCGGAACAGGGGTTACGAGCAGTACTTC.

CDR3 coding DNA: TGCGCCAGCACCCTACAAGAGACCCAGTACTTC. It specifies CASTLQETQYF. This chain connects TRBV5-1 to TRBJ2-5; D is ambiguous. This CDR3 has 11 amino acids. Germline lookup yields CDR1 SGHRS and CDR2 YFSETQ. Trimming took off 6 bases at V and 2 bases at J, with 5 bases between the two ends.

The rearrangement uses TRBV5-5 and TRBJ2-2; 8 bases map to TRBD1. The germline V gene encodes CDR1 SGHKS and CDR2 YYEKEE (reference sequence). CDR3 size: 15 residues. The V gene end was trimmed by 4 bases and the J gene end by 1 base; junction bases not matched to a gene: 3. The CDR3 reads CASSLGTGNTGELFF. In nucleotides, the CDR3 is TGTGCCAGCAGCCTAGGGACAGGGAACACCGGGGAGCTGTTTTTT. The variable domain in full, completed from reference TRBV5-5 and TRBJ2-2, reads DAGVTQSPTHLIKTRGQQVTLRCSPISGHKSVSWYQQVLGQGPQFIFQYYEKEERGRGNFPDRFSARQFPNYSSELNVNALLLGDSALYLCASSLGTGNTGELFFGEGSRLTVL.